Given below is one TCR beta chain in context. This CDR3 has 13 residues. Germline CDR1 reads DFQATT; CDR2 reads SNEGSKA (reference sequence). The sample belongs to a study of T cells expressing NK-cell markers. No DNA is given; TCRdb re-called the 5' RACE reads and lists each CDR3 protein once. Its listing shows 90,000 to 130,000 distinct CDR3 sequences. The chain recombines TRBV20-1 with TRBJ2-7; TCRdb reports TRBD2, a call that lacks DNA to check it against. The sequenced material came from blood T cells: a sorted CD56 or NKG2C T cell subset, CD4+ or CD8+ T cells, or bulk PBMC T cells (not recorded which). The source of this sequence is a woman aged 18-70 years in good health. CDR3 region: CSARGRRTYEQYF.